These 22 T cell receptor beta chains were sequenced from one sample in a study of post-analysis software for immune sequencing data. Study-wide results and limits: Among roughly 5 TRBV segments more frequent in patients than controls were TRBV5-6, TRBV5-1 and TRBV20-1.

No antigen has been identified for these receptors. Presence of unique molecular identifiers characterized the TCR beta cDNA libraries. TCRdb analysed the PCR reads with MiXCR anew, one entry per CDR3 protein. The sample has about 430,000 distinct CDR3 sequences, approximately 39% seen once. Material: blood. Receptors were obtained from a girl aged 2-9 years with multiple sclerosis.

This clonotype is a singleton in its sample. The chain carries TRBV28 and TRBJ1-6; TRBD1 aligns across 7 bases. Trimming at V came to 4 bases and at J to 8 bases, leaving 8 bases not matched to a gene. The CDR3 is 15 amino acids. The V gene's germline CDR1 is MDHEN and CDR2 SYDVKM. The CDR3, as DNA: TGTGCCAGCAGTTACCAGGGACAGAGATATTCACCCCTCCACTTT. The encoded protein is CASSYQGQRYSPLHF.

The CDR3 region has the DNA TGTGCCAGCAGCACTACTAGCGGGAGGGCCCTTGAGCAGTTCTTC. Translated, it gives CASSTTSGRALEQFF. The chain couples TRBV7-2 to TRBJ2-1; TRBD2 agrees at 13 bases. CDR3 length equals 15 residues. Germline lookup yields CDR1 SGHTA and CDR2 FQGNSA. After removal of 5 bases from V and 9 bases from J, the junction contained 7 bases not matched to a gene.

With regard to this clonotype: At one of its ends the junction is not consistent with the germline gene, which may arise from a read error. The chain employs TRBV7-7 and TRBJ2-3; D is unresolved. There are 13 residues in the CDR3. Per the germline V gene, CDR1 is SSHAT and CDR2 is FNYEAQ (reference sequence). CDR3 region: CASSRPNSDTQYF. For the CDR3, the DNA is TGTGCTAGCAGTCGCCCTAATTCAGATACGCAGTATTTT.

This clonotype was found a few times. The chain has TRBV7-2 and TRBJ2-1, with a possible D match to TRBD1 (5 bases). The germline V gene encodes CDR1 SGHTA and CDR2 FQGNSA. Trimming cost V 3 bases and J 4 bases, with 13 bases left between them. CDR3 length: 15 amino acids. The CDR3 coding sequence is TGTGCCAGCAGCTTGGGGCTACCTATTTACAATGAGCAGTTCTTC. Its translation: CASSLGLPIYNEQFF.

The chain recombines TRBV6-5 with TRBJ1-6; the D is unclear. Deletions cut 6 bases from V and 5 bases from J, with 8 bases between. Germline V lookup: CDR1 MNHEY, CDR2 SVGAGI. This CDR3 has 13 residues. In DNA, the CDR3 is TGTGCCAGCAGGGCCCGTCATAATTCACCCCTCCACTTT. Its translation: CASRARHNSPLHF.

The CDR3 sequence: CASSPLAGGNPYNEQFF. The DNA for the CDR3 is TGCGCCAGCAGCCCACTAGCGGGAGGGAACCCCTACAATGAGCAGTTCTTC. This sequence joins TRBV4-3 and TRBJ2-1; 13 positions agree with TRBD2. With V trimmed by 4 bases and J by 2 bases, 5 bases remained unmatched. There are 17 residues in the CDR3. Germline CDR1 is LGHNA and CDR2 is YSLEER.

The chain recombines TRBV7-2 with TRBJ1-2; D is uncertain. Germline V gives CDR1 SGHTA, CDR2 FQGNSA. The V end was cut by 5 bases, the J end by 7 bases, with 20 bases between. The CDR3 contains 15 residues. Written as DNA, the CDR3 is TGTGCCAGCAGCCCTTCCTTCCCTTTCTATACTGGCTACACCTTC. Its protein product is CASSPSFPFYTGYTF.

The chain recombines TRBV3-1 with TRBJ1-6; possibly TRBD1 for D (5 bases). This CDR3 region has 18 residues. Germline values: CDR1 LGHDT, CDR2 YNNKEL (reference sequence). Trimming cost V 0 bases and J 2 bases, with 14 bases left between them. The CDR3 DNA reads TGTGCCAGCAGCCAAGATCCCTGGGGCGGAACCTATAATTCACCCCTCCACTTT. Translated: CASSQDPWGGTYNSPLHF.

The CDR3 coding sequence is TGTGCCAGCAGGCCCGGACAGGGCTATGAGCAGTTCTTC. Translated, it gives CASRPGQGYEQFF. The chain combines TRBV12-3 or TRBV12-4 with TRBJ2-1, with 8 bases that match TRBD1. CDR3 length: 13 amino acids. Unmatched junction bases numbered 6, after V lost 6 bases and J lost 8 bases.

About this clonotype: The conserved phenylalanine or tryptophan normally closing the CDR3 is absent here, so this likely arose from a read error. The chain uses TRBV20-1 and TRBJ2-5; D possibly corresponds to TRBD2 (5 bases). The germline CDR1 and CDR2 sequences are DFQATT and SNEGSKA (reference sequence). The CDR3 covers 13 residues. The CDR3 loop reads CSVGSGVQETQYV. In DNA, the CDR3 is TGCAGCGTGGGAAGCGGTGTCCAAGAGACCCAGTACGTC.

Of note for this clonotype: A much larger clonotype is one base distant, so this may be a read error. CDR3 loop: CAGSLSTRGSTDTQYF. The CDR3 DNA sequence: TGCGCCGGCAGCTTATCGACTAGGGGGAGCACAGATACGCAGTATTTT. The chain carries TRBV5-1 and TRBJ2-3; the D call may be TRBD1 or TRBD2 (6 bases each). This CDR3 spans 16 amino acids. Germline CDR1 and CDR2: SGHRS and YFSETQ. The full variable domain, in which reference TRBV5-1 and TRBJ2-3 provide the parts outside the CDR3, is KAGVTQTPRYLIKTRGQQVTLSCSPISGHRSVSWYQQTPGQGLQFLFEYFSETQRNKGNFPGRFSGRQFSNSRSEMNVSTLELGDSALYLCAGSLSTRGSTDTQYFGPGTRLTVL.

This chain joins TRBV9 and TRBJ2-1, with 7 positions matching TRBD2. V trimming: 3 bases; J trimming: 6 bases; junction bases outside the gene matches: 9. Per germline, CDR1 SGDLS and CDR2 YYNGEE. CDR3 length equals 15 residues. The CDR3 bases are TGTGCCAGCAGCGCTGGGAGGGCCCGTTCCAATGAGCAGTTCTTC. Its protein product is CASSAGRARSNEQFF.

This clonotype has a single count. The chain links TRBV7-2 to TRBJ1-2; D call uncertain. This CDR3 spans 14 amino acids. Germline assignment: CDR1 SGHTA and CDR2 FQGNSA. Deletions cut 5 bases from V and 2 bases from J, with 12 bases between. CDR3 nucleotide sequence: TGTGCCAGCAGCCGGACGGGAATCAACTATGGCTACACCTTC. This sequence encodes CASSRTGINYGYTF.

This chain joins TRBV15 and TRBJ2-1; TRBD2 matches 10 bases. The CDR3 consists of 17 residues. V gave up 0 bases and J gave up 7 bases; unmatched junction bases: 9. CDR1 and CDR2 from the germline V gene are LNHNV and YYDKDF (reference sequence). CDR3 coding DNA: TGTGCCACCAGCAGAGAGCTAGCGGGAGCCTCCTGGAATGAGCAGTTCTTC. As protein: CATSRELAGASWNEQFF.

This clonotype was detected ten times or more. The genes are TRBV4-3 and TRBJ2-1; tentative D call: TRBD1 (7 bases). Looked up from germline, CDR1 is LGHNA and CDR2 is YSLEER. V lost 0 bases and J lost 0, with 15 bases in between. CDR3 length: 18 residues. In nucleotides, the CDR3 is TGCGCCAGCAGCCAAGAGGGGAGGTGGGACAGCTCCTACAATGAGCAGTTCTTC. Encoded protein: CASSQEGRWDSSYNEQFF.

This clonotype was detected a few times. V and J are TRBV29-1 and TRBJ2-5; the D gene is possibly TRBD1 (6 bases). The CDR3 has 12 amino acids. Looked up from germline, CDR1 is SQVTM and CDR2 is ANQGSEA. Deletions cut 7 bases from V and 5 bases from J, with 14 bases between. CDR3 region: CSANRAGETQYF. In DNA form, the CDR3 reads TGCAGCGCTAACAGGGCCGGGGAGACCCAGTACTTC.

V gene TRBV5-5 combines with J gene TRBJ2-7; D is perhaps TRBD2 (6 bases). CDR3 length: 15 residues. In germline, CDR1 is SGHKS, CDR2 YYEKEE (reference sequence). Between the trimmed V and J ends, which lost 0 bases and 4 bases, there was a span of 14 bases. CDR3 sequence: CASSLVASEIYEQYF. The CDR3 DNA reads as TGTGCCAGCAGCTTGGTTGCTAGCGAAATTTACGAGCAGTACTTC.

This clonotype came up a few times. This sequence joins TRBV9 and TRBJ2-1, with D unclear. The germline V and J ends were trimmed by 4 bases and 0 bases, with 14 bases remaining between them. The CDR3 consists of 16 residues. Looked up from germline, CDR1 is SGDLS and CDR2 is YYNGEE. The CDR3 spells CASSPPSASSYNEQFF. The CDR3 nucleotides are TGTGCCAGCAGCCCCCCATCGGCCAGCTCCTACAATGAGCAGTTCTTC.

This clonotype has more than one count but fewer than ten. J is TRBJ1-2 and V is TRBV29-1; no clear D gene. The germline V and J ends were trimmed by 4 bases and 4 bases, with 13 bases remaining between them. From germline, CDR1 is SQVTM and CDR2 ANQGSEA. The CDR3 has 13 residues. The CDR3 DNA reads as TGCAGCGTTGTGCCAGTCAGCTCCTATGGCTACACCTTC. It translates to CSVVPVSSYGYTF.

The CDR3 DNA reads TGTGCCAGCAGGCCAGCCGGGACCCTTAGCACAGATACGCAGTATTTT. Its protein product is CASRPAGTLSTDTQYF. This chain connects TRBV6-5 to TRBJ2-3; D could derive from TRBD1 or TRBD2 (5 bases each). There are 16 residues in the CDR3. Trimming pared 6 bases from V and 0 bases from J, leaving 16 bases between. Germline V gives CDR1 MNHEY, CDR2 SVGAGI.

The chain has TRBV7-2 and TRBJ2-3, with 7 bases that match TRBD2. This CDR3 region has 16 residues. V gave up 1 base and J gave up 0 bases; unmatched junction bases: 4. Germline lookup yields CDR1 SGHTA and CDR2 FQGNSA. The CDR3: CASSLGSGPSTDTQYF. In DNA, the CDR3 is TGTGCCAGCAGCTTAGGTAGCGGGCCTAGCACAGATACGCAGTATTTT.

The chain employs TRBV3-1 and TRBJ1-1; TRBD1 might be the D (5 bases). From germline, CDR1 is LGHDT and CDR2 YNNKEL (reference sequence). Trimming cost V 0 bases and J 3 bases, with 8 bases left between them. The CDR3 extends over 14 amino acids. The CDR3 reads CASSQEGGDTEAFF. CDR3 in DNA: TGTGCCAGCAGCCAAGAGGGGGGGGACACTGAAGCTTTCTTT.